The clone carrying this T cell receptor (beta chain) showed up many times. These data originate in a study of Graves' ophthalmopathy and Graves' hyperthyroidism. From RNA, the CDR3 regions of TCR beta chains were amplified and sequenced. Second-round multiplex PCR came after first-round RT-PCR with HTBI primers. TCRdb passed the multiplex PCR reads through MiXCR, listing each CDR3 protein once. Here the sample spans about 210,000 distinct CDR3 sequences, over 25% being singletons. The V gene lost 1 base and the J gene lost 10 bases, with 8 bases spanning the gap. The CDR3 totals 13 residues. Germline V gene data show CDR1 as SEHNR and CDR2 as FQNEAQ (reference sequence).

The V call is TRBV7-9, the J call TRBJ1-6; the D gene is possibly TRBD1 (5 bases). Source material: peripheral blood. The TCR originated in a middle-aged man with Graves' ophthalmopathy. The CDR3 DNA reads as TGTGCCAGCAGCTTAGGGCGGGACTCACCCCTCCACTTT. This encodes CASSLGRDSPLHF.